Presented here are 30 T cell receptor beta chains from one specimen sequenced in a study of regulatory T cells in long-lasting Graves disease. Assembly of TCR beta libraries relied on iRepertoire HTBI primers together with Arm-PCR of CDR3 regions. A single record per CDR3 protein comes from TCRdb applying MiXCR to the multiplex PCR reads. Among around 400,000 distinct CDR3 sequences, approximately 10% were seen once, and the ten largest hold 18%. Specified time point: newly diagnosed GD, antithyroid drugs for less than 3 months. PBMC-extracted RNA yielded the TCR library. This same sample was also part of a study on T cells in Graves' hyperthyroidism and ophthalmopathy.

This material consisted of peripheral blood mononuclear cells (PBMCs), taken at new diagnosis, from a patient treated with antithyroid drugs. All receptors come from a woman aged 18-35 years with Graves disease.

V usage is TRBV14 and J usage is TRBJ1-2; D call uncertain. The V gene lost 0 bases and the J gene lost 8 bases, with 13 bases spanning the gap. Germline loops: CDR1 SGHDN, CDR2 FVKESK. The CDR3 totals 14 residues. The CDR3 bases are TGTGCCAGCAGCCAAGATCCGTTTCCGGGAGGCTACACCTTC. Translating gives CASSQDPFPGGYTF.

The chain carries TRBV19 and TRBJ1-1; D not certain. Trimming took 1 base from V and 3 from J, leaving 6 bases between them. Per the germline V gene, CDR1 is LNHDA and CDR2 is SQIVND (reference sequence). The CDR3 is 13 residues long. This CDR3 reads CASSIGTYTEAFF. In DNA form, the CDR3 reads TGTGCCAGTAGTATAGGGACCTACACTGAAGCTTTCTTT.

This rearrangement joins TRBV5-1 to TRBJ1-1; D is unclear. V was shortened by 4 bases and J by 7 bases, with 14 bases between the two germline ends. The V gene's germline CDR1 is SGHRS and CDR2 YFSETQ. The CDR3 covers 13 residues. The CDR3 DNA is TGCGCCAGCAGCCCGGCCGGTACTCTTGAAGCTTTCTTT. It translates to CASSPAGTLEAFF.

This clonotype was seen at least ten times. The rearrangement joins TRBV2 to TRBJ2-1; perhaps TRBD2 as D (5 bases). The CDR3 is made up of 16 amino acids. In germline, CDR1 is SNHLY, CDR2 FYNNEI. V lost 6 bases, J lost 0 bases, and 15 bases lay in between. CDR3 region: CASSQAARVSYNEQFF. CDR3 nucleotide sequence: TGTGCCAGCAGCCAAGCCGCGCGGGTCTCCTACAATGAGCAGTTCTTC.

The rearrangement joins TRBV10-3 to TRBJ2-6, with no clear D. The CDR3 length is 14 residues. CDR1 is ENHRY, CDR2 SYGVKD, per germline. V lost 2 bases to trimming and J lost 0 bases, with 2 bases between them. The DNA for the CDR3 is TGTGCCATCAGTGAGGGCTCTGGGGCCAACGTCCTGACTTTC. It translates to CAISEGSGANVLTF.

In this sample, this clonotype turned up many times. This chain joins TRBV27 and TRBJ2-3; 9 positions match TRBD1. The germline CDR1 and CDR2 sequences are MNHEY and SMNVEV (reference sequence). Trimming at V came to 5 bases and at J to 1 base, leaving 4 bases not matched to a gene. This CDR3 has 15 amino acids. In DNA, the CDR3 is TGTGCCAGCAGTAAGAGGGACAGGGGCACAGATACGCAGTATTTT. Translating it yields CASSKRDRGTDTQYF.

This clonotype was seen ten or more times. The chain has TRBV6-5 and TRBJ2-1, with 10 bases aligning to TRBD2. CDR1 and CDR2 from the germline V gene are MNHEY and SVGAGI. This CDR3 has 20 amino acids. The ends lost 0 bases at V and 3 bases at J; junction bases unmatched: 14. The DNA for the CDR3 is TGTGCCAGCAGTTACTCGAGTAGGGCTAGCGGGAGAACCTACTACAATGAGCAGTTCTTC. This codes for CASSYSSRASGRTYYNEQFF.

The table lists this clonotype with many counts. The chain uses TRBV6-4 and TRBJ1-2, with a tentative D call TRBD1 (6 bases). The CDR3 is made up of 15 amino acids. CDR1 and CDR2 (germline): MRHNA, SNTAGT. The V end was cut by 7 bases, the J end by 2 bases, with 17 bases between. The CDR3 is CASTLSWGANYGYTF. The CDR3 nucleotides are TGTGCCAGCACTTTATCCTGGGGGGCAAACTATGGCTACACCTTC.

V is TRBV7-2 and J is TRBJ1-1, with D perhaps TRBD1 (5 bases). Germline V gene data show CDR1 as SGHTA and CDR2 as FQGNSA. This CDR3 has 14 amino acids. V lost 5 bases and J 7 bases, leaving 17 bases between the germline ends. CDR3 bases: TGTGCCAGCAGCCCCAGAGGCAGGGAGGATGAAGCTTTCTTT. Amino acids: CASSPRGREDEAFF.

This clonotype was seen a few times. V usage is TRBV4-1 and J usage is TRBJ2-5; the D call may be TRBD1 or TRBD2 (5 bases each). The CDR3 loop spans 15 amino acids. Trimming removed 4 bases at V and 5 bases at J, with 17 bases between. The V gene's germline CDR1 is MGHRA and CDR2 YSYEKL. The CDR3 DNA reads TGCGCCAGCAGCCGAGTTACCCGGGACGGCGAGACCCAGTACTTC. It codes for CASSRVTRDGETQYF.

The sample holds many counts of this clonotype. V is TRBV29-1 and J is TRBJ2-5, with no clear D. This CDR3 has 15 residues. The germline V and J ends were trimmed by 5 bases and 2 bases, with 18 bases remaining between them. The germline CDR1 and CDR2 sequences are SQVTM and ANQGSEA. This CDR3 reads CSVRPSNLPQETQYF. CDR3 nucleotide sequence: TGCAGCGTTCGCCCGTCCAACCTCCCTCAAGAGACCCAGTACTTC. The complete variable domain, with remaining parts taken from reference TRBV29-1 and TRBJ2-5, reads SAVISQKPSRDICQRGTSLTIQCQVDSQVTMMFWYRQQPGQSLTLIATANQGSEATYESGFVIDKFPISRPNLTFSTLTVSNMSPEDSSIYLCSVRPSNLPQETQYFGPGTRLLVL.

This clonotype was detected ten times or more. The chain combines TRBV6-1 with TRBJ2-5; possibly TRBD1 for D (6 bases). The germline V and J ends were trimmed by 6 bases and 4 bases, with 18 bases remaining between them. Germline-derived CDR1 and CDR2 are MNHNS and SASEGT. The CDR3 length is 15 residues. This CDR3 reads CASRRIAGAGETQYF. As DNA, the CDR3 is TGTGCCAGCAGGCGAATCGCAGGGGCCGGAGAGACCCAGTACTTC.

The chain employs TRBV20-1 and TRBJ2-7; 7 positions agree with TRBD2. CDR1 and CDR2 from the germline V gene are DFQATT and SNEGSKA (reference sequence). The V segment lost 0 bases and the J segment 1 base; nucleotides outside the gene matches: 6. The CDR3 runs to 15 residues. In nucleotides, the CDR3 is TGCAGTGCTAGAGATCTGACAGCGGGGTCCTACGAGCAGTACTTC. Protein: CSARDLTAGSYEQYF.

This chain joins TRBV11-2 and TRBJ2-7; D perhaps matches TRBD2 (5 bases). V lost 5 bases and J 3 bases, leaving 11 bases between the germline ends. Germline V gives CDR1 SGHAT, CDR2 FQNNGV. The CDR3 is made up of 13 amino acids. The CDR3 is CASSPPGDYEQYF. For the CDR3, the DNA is TGTGCCAGCAGCCCCCCCGGGGACTACGAGCAGTACTTC.

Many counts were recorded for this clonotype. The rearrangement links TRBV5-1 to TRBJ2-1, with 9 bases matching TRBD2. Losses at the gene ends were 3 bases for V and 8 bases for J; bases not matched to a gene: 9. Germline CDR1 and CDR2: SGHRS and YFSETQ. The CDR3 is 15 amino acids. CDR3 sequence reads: CASSSGTSIYDEQFF. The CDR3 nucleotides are TGCGCCAGCAGCTCTGGGACTAGCATTTACGATGAGCAGTTCTTC.

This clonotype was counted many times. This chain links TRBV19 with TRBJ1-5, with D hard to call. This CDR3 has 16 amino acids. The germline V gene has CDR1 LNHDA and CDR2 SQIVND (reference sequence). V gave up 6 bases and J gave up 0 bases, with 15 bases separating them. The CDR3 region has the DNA TGTGCCAGTAGAGGACGGGTATTAGGTAGCAATCAGCCCCAGCATTTT. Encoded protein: CASRGRVLGSNQPQHF.

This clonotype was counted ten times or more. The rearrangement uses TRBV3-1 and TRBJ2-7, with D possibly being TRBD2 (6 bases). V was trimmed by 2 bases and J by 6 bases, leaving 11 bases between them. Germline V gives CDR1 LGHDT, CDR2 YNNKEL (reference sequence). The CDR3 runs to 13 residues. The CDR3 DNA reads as TGTGCCAGCAGCCAATCCTCCGGGGGCGAGCAGTACGTC. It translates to CASSQSSGGEQYV.

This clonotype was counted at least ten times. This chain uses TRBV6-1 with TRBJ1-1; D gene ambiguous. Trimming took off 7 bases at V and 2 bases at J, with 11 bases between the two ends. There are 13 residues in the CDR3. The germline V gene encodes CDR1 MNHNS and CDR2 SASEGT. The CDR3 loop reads CASTPDGNTEAFF. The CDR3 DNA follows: TGTGCCAGCACCCCGGACGGAAACACTGAAGCTTTCTTT.

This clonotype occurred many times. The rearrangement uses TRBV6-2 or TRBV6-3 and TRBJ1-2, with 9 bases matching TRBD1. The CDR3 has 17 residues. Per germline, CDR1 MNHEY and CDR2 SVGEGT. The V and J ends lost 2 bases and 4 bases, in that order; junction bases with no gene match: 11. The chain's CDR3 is CASSYNKNRGLGYGYTF. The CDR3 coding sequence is TGTGCCAGCAGTTACAACAAAAACAGGGGGCTCGGCTATGGCTACACCTTC.

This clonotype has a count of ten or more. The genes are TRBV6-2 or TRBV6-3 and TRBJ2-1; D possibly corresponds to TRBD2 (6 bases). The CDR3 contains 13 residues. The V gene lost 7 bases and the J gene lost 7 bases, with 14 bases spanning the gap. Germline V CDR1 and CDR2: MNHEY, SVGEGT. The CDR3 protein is CASIEAGRNEQFF. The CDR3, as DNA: TGTGCCAGCATCGAAGCGGGCAGAAATGAGCAGTTCTTC.

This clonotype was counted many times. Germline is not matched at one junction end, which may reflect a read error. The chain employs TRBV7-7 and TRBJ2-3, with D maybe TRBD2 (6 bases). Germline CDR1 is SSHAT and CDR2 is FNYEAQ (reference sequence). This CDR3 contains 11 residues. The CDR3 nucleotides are TGTGCCAGCAGCCTAGCGCTAGTGGTGTATTTT. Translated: CASSLALVVYF. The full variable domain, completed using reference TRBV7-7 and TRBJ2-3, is GAGVSQSPRYKVTKRGQDVTLRCDPISSHATLYWYQQALGQGPEFLTYFNYEAQPDKSGLPSDRFSAERPEGSISTLTIQRTEQRDSAMYRCASSLALVVYFGPGTRLTVL.

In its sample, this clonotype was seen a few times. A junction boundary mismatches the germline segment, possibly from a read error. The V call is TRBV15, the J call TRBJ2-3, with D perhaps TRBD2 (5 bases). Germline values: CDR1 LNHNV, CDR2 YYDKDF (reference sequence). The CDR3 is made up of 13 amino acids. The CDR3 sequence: CATSRADTDTQYF. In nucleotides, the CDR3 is TGTGCCACCAGTAGAGCGGACACAGATACGCAGTATTTT.

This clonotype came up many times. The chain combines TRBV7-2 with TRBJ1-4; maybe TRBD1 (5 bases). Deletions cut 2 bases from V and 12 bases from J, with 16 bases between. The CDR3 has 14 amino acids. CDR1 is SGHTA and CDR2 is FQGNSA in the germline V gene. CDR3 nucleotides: TGTGCCAGCAGCTTATACCCGGCCCCGGGACAACTGTTTTTT. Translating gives CASSLYPAPGQLFF.

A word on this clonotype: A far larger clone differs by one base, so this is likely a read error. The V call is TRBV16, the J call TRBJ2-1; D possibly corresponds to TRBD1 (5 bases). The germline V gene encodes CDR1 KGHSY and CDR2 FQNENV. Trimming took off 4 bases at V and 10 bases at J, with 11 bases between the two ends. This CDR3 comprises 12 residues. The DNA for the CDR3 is TGTGCCAGCAGCCTCCCCGCAGGGGAGCAGTTCTTC. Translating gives CASSLPAGEQFF.

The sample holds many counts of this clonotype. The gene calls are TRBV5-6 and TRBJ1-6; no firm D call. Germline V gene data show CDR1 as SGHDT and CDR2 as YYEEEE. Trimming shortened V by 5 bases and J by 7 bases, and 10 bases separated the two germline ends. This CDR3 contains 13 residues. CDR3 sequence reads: CASSIRRNSPLHF. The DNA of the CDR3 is TGTGCCAGCAGTATTCGGAGGAATTCACCCCTCCACTTT. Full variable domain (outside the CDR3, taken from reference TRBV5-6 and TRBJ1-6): DAGVTQSPTHLIKTRGQQVTLRCSPKSGHDTVSWYQQALGQGPQFIFQYYEEEERQRGNFPDRFSGHQFPNYSSELNVNALLLGDSALYLCASSIRRNSPLHFGNGTRLTVT.

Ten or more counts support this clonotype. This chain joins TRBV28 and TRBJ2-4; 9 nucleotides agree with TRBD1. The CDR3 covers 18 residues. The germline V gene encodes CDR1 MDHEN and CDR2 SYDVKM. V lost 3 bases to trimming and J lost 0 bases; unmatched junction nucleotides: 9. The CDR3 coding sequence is TGTGCCAGCAGTTTGTCCCGGGACAGGGTCCGAGCCAAAAACATTCAGTACTTC. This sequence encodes CASSLSRDRVRAKNIQYF.

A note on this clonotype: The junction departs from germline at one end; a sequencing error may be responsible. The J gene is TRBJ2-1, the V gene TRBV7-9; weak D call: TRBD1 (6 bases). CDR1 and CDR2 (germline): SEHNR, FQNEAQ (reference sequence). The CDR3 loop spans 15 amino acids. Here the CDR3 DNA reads TGTGCCAACAGCTTATTGGGGGCCCCCTACAATGAGCAGTTCTTC. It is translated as CANSLLGAPYNEQFF. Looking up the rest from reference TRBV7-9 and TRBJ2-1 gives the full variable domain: DTGVSQNPRHKITKRGQNVTFRCDPISEHNRLYWYRQTLGQGPEFLTYFQNEAQLEKSRLLSDRFSAERPKGSFSTLEIQRTEQGDSAMYLCANSLLGAPYNEQFFGPGTRLTVL.

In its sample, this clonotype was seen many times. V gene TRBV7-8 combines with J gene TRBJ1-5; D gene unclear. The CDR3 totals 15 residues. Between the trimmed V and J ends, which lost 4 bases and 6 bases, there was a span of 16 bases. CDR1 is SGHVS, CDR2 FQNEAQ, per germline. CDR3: CASSSADGTTQPQHF. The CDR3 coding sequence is TGTGCCAGCAGCTCCGCGGACGGAACCACTCAGCCCCAGCATTTT.

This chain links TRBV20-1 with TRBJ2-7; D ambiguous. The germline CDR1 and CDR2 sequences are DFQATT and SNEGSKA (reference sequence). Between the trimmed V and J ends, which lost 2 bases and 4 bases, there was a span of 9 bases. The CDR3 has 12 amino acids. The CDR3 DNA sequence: TGCAGTGCTAGACCCCAAAAGTACGAGCAGTACTTC. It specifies CSARPQKYEQYF.

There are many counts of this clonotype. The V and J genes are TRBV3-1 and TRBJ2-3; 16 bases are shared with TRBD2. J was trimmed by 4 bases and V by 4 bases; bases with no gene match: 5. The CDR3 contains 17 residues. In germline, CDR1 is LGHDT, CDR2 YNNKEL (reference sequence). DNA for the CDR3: TGTGCCAGCAGCCTGGGACTAGCGGGAGGGCCGGCAGATACGCAGTATTTT. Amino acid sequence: CASSLGLAGGPADTQYF.